One sample yielded the 29 T cell receptor beta chains listed below, sequenced in a study of blood T cell repertoires in COVID-19. The assay was immunoSEQ multiplex PCR, and TCRdb's table has in-frame clones only and misses some. The sample holds 150,000 to 200,000 clones, approximately 92% seen once. Specimen: peripheral blood. The receptors were gathered from a woman aged 50 to 60 with acute or convalescent COVID-19.

V and J are TRBV10-3 and TRBJ2-1, with D tentatively TRBD2 (5 bases). The CDR3 has 13 amino acids. Trimming took 7 bases from V and 7 from J, leaving 14 bases between them. The germline V gene has CDR1 ENHRY and CDR2 SYGVKD. The CDR3 loop is CAITDGLANEQFF. For the CDR3, the DNA is TGTGCCATCACGGACGGACTGGCGAATGAGCAGTTCTTC.

The chain uses TRBV6-5 and TRBJ1-2, with D tentatively TRBD1 (5 bases). This CDR3 comprises 15 residues. Germline-derived CDR1 and CDR2 are MNHEY and SVGAGI. Trimming stripped 7 bases from V and 8 bases from J, with 23 bases between. CDR3 nucleotide sequence: TGTGCCAGCACCCCCCTATGGCAGGGAGGGATCGGCTACACCTTC. Translation gives CASTPLWQGGIGYTF.

This chain joins TRBV12-5 and TRBJ1-1, with 7 bases identical to TRBD1. The CDR3 runs 14 residues. V lost 6 bases to trimming and J lost 1 base; unmatched junction nucleotides: 5. Germline V CDR1 and CDR2: LGHNT, FRNRAP. CDR3: CASGPGQPNTEAFF. The CDR3 bases are TGTGCTAGTGGCCCGGGACAGCCGAACACTGAAGCTTTCTTT.

This CDR3 reads CASSPSLGRLAGRMTDTQYF. In nucleotides, the CDR3 is TGCGCCAGCAGCCCCTCATTGGGTCGACTAGCGGGGAGGATGACGGATACGCAGTATTTT. This chain connects TRBV10-1 to TRBJ2-3; 11 nucleotides align to TRBD2. The CDR3 has 20 residues. Germline CDR1 and CDR2: WNHNN and SYGVQD (reference sequence). V gave up 6 bases and J gave up 6 bases; unmatched junction bases: 23.

The chain has TRBV24-1 and TRBJ2-5; TRBD1 aligns across 7 bases. Germline lookup yields CDR1 KGHDR and CDR2 SFDVKD. The CDR3 totals 14 residues. V shed 4 bases, J shed 2 bases, and the junction held 3 bases outside the gene matches. CDR3 bases: TGTGCCACCAGTGACCGCAGGGGGCAAGAGACCCAGTACTTC. Translation: CATSDRRGQETQYF.

This clone was seen a few times. CDR3: CASSLATGGRGNVQYF. In DNA form, the CDR3 reads TGTGCCAGCAGCTTAGCGACAGGCGGACGGGGAAATGTTCAGTACTTC. The chain employs TRBV7-6 and TRBJ2-4, with D possibly matching TRBD1 (6 bases). Trimming took off 0 bases at V and 11 bases at J, with 20 bases between the two ends. This CDR3 region has 16 residues. Germline loops: CDR1 SGHVS, CDR2 FNYEAQ.

The chain uses TRBV9 and TRBJ2-3; no definite D call. The CDR3 covers 14 residues. Trimming removed 1 base from V and 0 bases from J, with 6 bases in between. Germline CDR1 reads SGDLS; CDR2 reads YYNGEE. The CDR3 here is CASSVSTSTDTQYF. For the CDR3, the DNA is TGTGCCAGCAGCGTATCTACTAGCACAGATACGCAGTATTTT.

V gene TRBV7-2 combines with J gene TRBJ2-3, with D maybe TRBD2 (6 bases). The germline V and J ends were trimmed by 3 bases and 5 bases, with 21 bases remaining between them. Per germline, CDR1 SGHTA and CDR2 FQGNSA. The CDR3 spans 17 residues. CDR3 DNA sequence: TGTGCCAGCAGCTTCATAGCGGCTTTCCCTCGGGGAGATACGCAGTATTTT. This sequence encodes CASSFIAAFPRGDTQYF.

This clone was counted once. This chain connects TRBV5-6 to TRBJ2-7; no reliable D call. CDR1 is SGHDT, CDR2 YYEEEE, per germline. The V end was cut by 4 bases, the J end by 7 bases, with 18 bases between. The CDR3 covers 14 residues. The CDR3 nucleotides are TGTGCCAGCAGCCCCGACGCCTTCCTCAGGGAGCAGTACTTC. Translating gives CASSPDAFLREQYF. Combining the CDR3 with reference TRBV5-6 and TRBJ2-7 gives the whole variable domain DAGVTQSPTHLIKTRGQQVTLRCSPKSGHDTVSWYQQALGQGPQFIFQYYEEEERQRGNFPDRFSGHQFPNYSSELNVNALLLGDSALYLCASSPDAFLREQYFGPGTRLTVT.

V and J are TRBV7-2 and TRBJ2-1; 13 positions agree with TRBD2. The CDR3 loop spans 15 amino acids. After removal of 4 bases from V and 7 bases from J, the junction contained 4 bases not matched to a gene. Germline V gene data show CDR1 as SGHTA and CDR2 as FQGNSA. DNA for the CDR3: TGTGCCAGCAGCTCGCCGGGACTAGCGGGGAATGAGCAGTTCTTC. This codes for CASSSPGLAGNEQFF. The complete variable domain, with remaining parts taken from reference TRBV7-2 and TRBJ2-1, reads GAGVSQSPSNKVTEKGKDVELRCDPISGHTALYWYRQSLGQGLEFLIYFQGNSAPDKSGLPSDRFSAERTGGSVSTLTIQRTQQEDSAVYLCASSSPGLAGNEQFFGPGTRLTVL.

The CDR3 protein is CASSLVQGGTEAFF. The CDR3 DNA reads as TGCGCCAGCAGCCTAGTACAGGGGGGCACTGAAGCTTTCTTT. The chain joins TRBV4-1 to TRBJ1-1; 8 nucleotides agree with TRBD1. Per germline, CDR1 MGHRA and CDR2 YSYEKL. J gave up 4 bases and V 4 bases, and 5 bases lay outside the gene matches. This CDR3 has 14 amino acids.

The chain is built from TRBV2 and TRBJ2-7; a possible D gene is TRBD2 (6 bases). Germline V gene lookup returns CDR1 SNHLY and CDR2 FYNNEI. Trimming removed 4 bases at V and 10 bases at J, with 17 bases between. The CDR3 spans 13 residues. The DNA for the CDR3 is TGTGCCAGCAGTGGCCAGCAAGGAGGGCCTCAGTACTTC. Its translation is CASSGQQGGPQYF.

The chain is built from TRBV15 and TRBJ2-7; perhaps TRBD2 as D (6 bases). Trimming left V 0 bases short and J 6 bases short, with 9 bases between. The V gene's germline CDR1 is LNHNV and CDR2 YYDKDF (reference sequence). The CDR3 has 13 residues. The CDR3 reads CATSRERRGEQYF. The CDR3, as DNA: TGTGCCACCAGCAGAGAGAGGAGGGGCGAGCAGTACTTC.

The chain links TRBV24-1 to TRBJ1-1; a weak D match, TRBD1 (6 bases). The CDR3 runs to 13 residues. CDR1 is KGHDR, CDR2 SFDVKD, per germline. Trimming left V 5 bases short and J 4 bases short, with 10 bases between. In DNA, the CDR3 is TGTGCCACCAGTGGGCAGGGGTTCACTGAAGCTTTCTTT. Encoded protein: CATSGQGFTEAFF.

V and J are TRBV24-1 and TRBJ2-1; 11 bases fit TRBD2. CDR3 length equals 13 residues. V was clipped by 4 bases and J by 15 bases; unmatched bases: 7. Germline CDR1 is KGHDR and CDR2 is SFDVKD. CDR3: CATSDLLAGDLFF. The CDR3 DNA follows: TGTGCCACCAGTGACCTACTAGCGGGAGATTTGTTCTTC.

The gene calls are TRBV6-5 and TRBJ2-7, with TRBD1 as a possible D gene (6 bases). Germline loops: CDR1 MNHEY, CDR2 SVGAGI. The CDR3 length is 16 residues. V dropped 0 bases and J dropped 0 bases, with 12 bases sitting between them. Here the CDR3 reads CASSYSGDTLSYEQYF. CDR3 nucleotides: TGTGCCAGCAGTTACTCGGGGGACACACTCTCCTACGAGCAGTACTTC.

This chain joins TRBV5-1 and TRBJ1-1; possible D gene TRBD1, 6 bases. Trimming shortened V by 2 bases and J by 5 bases, and 13 bases separated the two germline ends. The germline gives CDR1 SGHRS, CDR2 YFSETQ. The CDR3 has 14 residues. CDR3 nucleotides: TGCGCCAGCAGCTTCTCTTCAGGGGAAACTGAAGCTTTCTTT. This sequence encodes CASSFSSGETEAFF.

The table lists this clone with a count of one. The chain has TRBV28 and TRBJ1-6; no clear D. CDR1 is MDHEN, CDR2 SYDVKM, per germline. This CDR3 contains 17 residues. Between the trimmed V and J ends, which lost 4 bases and 8 bases, there was a span of 21 bases. The CDR3 DNA is TGTGCCAGCAGTTCGTACTTTAGGCTCGCCGCGGATTCACCCCTCCACTTT. Translated, it gives CASSSYFRLAADSPLHF. The full variable domain, its missing parts supplied by reference TRBV28 and TRBJ1-6, is DVKVTQSSRYLVKRTGEKVFLECVQDMDHENMFWYRQDPGLGLRLIYFSYDVKMKEKGDIPEGYSVSREKKERFSLILESASTNQTSMYLCASSSYFRLAADSPLHFGNGTRLTVT.

This chain uses TRBV28 with TRBJ1-4; D is perhaps TRBD1 (5 bases). Germline V CDR1 and CDR2: MDHEN, SYDVKM. The CDR3 is 15 amino acids. V lost 6 bases and J 0 bases, leaving 11 bases between the germline ends. The CDR3 region is CASSLDTATNEKLFF. The CDR3 DNA sequence: TGTGCCAGCAGCCTGGACACTGCAACTAATGAAAAACTGTTTTTT.

The CDR3 protein is CASSPRTGTRETQYF. CDR3 sequence (DNA): TGTGCCAGCAGCCCTAGGACAGGTACAAGAGAGACCCAGTACTTC. The chain recombines TRBV3-1 (or the pseudogene TRBV3-2) with TRBJ2-5, with 7 bases matching TRBD1. V was pared by 4 bases and J by 4 bases, with 9 bases of the junction left unmatched. The CDR3 length is 15 residues. Germline CDR1 and CDR2: LGHDT and YNNKEL (reference sequence).

The gene calls are TRBV11-2 and TRBJ2-7; D not resolved. This CDR3 has 12 amino acids. Germline CDR1 SGHAT, CDR2 FQNNGV. With 8 bases removed from V and 5 bases from J, the gap between germline ends came to 13 bases. The CDR3 reads CASAQVANEQYF. CDR3 DNA: TGTGCCAGCGCCCAGGTCGCGAACGAGCAGTACTTC.

The V call is TRBV12-3 or TRBV12-4, the J call TRBJ1-1, with D unresolved. V gave up 6 bases and J gave up 5 bases, with 13 bases separating them. The CDR3 is 13 residues long. CDR3 sequence: CASSSLLRTEAFF. CDR3 sequence (DNA): TGTGCCAGCAGCAGTCTTCTTCGAACTGAAGCTTTCTTT.

This chain links TRBV7-6 with TRBJ2-3; TRBD2 matches 16 bases. Germline V gene sequence: CDR1 SGHVS, CDR2 FNYEAQ. The CDR3 covers 18 residues. Trimming took 5 bases from V and 3 from J; bases not matched to a gene: 8. CDR3 sequence (DNA): TGTGCCAGCAGCCCAATGGGGGGACTAGCGGGAGGGACAGATACGCAGTATTTT. Amino acids: CASSPMGGLAGGTDTQYF.

The V and J genes are TRBV15 and TRBJ1-2, with D uncertain. The CDR3 is made up of 17 amino acids. V shed 1 base and J shed 5 bases, with 20 bases lying between them. The germline gives CDR1 LNHNV, CDR2 YYDKDF (reference sequence). For the CDR3, the DNA is TGTGCCACCAGCAGAGTAACCGAACTTTGGGCCACATATGGCTACACCTTC. As protein: CATSRVTELWATYGYTF.

The CDR3 coding sequence is TGTGCCAGCAGCCTCAGGGGGTTGGCCTACAATGAGCAGTTCTTC. It encodes CASSLRGLAYNEQFF. The chain carries TRBV7-9 and TRBJ2-1; TRBD1 aligns across 7 bases. Trimming cost V 5 bases and J 2 bases; bases outside gene matches: 6. The CDR3 has 15 residues. The germline V gene has CDR1 SEHNR and CDR2 FQNEAQ (reference sequence).

The V call is TRBV9, the J call TRBJ2-2; D possibly corresponds to TRBD1 (6 bases). CDR1 is SGDLS, CDR2 YYNGEE, per germline. This CDR3 spans 15 amino acids. Trimming stripped 4 bases from V and 6 bases from J, with 16 bases between. As DNA, the CDR3 is TGTGCCAGCAGCCCCAGGGGTAGGTTAGCCGGGGAGCTGTTTTTT. It encodes CASSPRGRLAGELFF.

The CDR3 sequence: CASSQVPDTEAFF. CDR3 coding DNA: TGTGCCAGCAGCCAAGTGCCGGACACTGAAGCTTTCTTT. V usage is TRBV4-2 and J usage is TRBJ1-1; the D is unclear. Germline V gives CDR1 LGHNA, CDR2 YNFKEQ. This CDR3 region has 13 residues. V lost 1 base to trimming and J lost 3 bases, with 6 bases between them.

The V gene is TRBV5-4, the J gene TRBJ2-1; 10 nucleotides match TRBD1. Trimming at V came to 5 bases and at J to 9 bases, leaving 14 bases not matched to a gene. The CDR3 has 16 residues. CDR1 and CDR2 from the germline V gene are SGHNT and YYREEE (reference sequence). CDR3 bases: TGTGCCAGCAGTCCGCCGGACAGGGGGTTCCAGGGTGAGCAGTTCTTC. Translating gives CASSPPDRGFQGEQFF. Full variable domain (outside the CDR3, taken from reference TRBV5-4 and TRBJ2-1): ETGVTQSPTHLIKTRGQQVTLRCSSQSGHNTVSWYQQALGQGPQFIFQYYREEENGRGNFPPRFSGLQFPNYSSELNVNALELDDSALYLCASSPPDRGFQGEQFFGPGTRLTVL.

The chain uses TRBV5-4 and TRBJ1-1; 8 bases are a match to TRBD1. Germline-derived CDR1 and CDR2 are SGHNT and YYREEE (reference sequence). The CDR3 extends over 15 amino acids. J was trimmed by 4 bases and V by 2 bases; bases with no gene match: 7. This chain's CDR3 is CASSFVQGVGTEAFF. DNA for the CDR3: TGTGCCAGCAGCTTCGTACAGGGGGTAGGCACTGAAGCTTTCTTT.